The 12 T cell receptor beta chains presented below share a single source sample, sequenced in a study of HIV-infected patients and healthy controls. Whole blood was used without fractionation, so all unsorted peripheral T cells were included. Reverse transcription used about 510 ng RNA and constant-region primers for alpha and beta. Alpha and beta chain libraries were made separately by chain-specific third strand synthesis with multiplexing indices. TCRdb processed the 5' RACE reads anew with MiXCR; each CDR3 protein has one entry. This table holds tens of thousands of distinct CDR3 sequences, 7.5% to 10% found once. Sequencing was done on a sample of blood. The receptors originated from an adult in good health.

This clonotype was counted at least ten times. The chain links TRBV12-3 or TRBV12-4 to TRBJ2-3; 7 bases are shared with TRBD1. This CDR3 region has 17 residues. With V trimmed by 6 bases and J by 1 base, 13 bases remained unmatched. The CDR3: CASSPMAWTGGTDTQYF. The CDR3 DNA follows: TGTGCCAGCAGCCCAATGGCGTGGACAGGTGGCACAGATACGCAGTATTTT.

This clonotype was found many times. The V gene is TRBV2, the J gene TRBJ1-1; 8 nucleotides match TRBD1. Germline V lookup: CDR1 SNHLY, CDR2 FYNNEI. After removal of 5 bases from V and 3 bases from J, the junction contained 11 bases not matched to a gene. CDR3 length: 16 residues. The CDR3 bases are TGTGCCAGCAGTCAATCAGGGGGCCCTAGCCACACTGAAGCTTTCTTT. It is translated as CASSQSGGPSHTEAFF.

This clonotype was found many times. The rearrangement joins TRBV7-2 to TRBJ1-3, with 8 bases matching TRBD1. Germline V gives CDR1 SGHTA, CDR2 FQGNSA. This CDR3 has 16 amino acids. With 1 base clipped from V and 4 bases from J, the junction kept 6 bases outside the gene matches. The CDR3 nucleotides are TGTGCCAGCAGCTTAGTCCCCGCAGGGGGCGGAAACACCATATATTTT. It codes for CASSLVPAGGGNTIYF.

In this sample, this clonotype turned up many times. V usage is TRBV3-1 and J usage is TRBJ2-7; a weak D match, TRBD1 (6 bases). The germline V and J ends were trimmed by 3 bases and 3 bases, with 9 bases remaining between them. The CDR3 runs 13 residues. CDR1 is LGHDT and CDR2 is YNNKEL in the germline V gene (reference sequence). The CDR3 sequence: CASSHVDSYEQYF. The CDR3, as DNA: TGTGCCAGCAGCCATGTGGACAGCTACGAGCAGTACTTC.

This clonotype was counted many times. The V and J genes are TRBV7-2 and TRBJ1-1; D remains unclear. Trimming cost V 2 bases and J 3 bases, with 4 bases left between them. Germline lookup yields CDR1 SGHTA and CDR2 FQGNSA. This CDR3 spans 12 amino acids. CDR3 protein: CASSLRDTEAFF. CDR3 coding DNA: TGTGCCAGCAGCTTAAGGGACACTGAAGCTTTCTTT.

This clonotype was counted at least ten times. This chain connects TRBV29-1 to TRBJ2-1; 7 bases match TRBD1. Trimming removed 7 bases from V and 3 bases from J; junction bases left unmatched: 0. The CDR3 runs to 11 residues. Germline CDR1 and CDR2: SQVTM and ANQGSEA. The CDR3 spells CSGDSYNEQFF. The DNA of the CDR3 is TGCAGCGGGGACAGCTACAATGAGCAGTTCTTC.

This clonotype was seen a handful of times. This rearrangement joins TRBV7-3 to TRBJ2-5, with TRBD2 matching 14 bases. Trimming removed 4 bases from V and 2 bases from J; junction bases left unmatched: 3. The CDR3 totals 16 residues. Germline CDR1 is SGHTA and CDR2 is FQGTGA. The CDR3 DNA reads TGTGCCAGCAGCTCCGGGACTAGCGGGAGTCAAGAGACCCAGTACTTC. Protein product: CASSSGTSGSQETQYF.

In its sample, this clonotype was seen many times. J is TRBJ1-1 and V is TRBV19, with a possible D match to TRBD1 (6 bases). Trimming cost V 2 bases and J 5 bases, with 24 bases left between them. The CDR3 loop spans 18 amino acids. Looked up from germline, CDR1 is LNHDA and CDR2 is SQIVND (reference sequence). Written as DNA, the CDR3 is TGTGCCAGTAGTATAAGGTACGGGGGGACACTTGGTTGGACTGAAGCTTTCTTT. It specifies CASSIRYGGTLGWTEAFF.

This clonotype was seen many times. The V gene is TRBV19, the J gene TRBJ2-1; TRBD2 matches at 10 bases. Looked up from germline, CDR1 is LNHDA and CDR2 is SQIVND (reference sequence). The CDR3 runs to 15 residues. J gave up 8 bases and V 7 bases, and 11 bases lay outside the gene matches. The CDR3 protein is CASILSGGARDEQFF. CDR3 sequence (DNA): TGTGCCAGTATTCTCAGCGGGGGGGCTCGGGATGAGCAGTTCTTC.

In its sample, this clonotype ranks as medium-sized. This chain uses TRBV25-1 with TRBJ2-3; D possibly corresponds to TRBD2 (6 bases). The V gene lost 5 bases and the J gene lost 2 bases, with 23 bases spanning the gap. This CDR3 has 18 amino acids. The germline CDR1 and CDR2 sequences are MGHDK and SYGVNS. The CDR3 region is CASSSVEGPLINTDTQYF. CDR3 DNA: TGTGCCAGCAGTTCTGTGGAGGGTCCGCTCATTAACACAGATACGCAGTATTTT.

This clonotype was counted many times. This rearrangement joins TRBV30 to TRBJ1-2; the match to TRBD1 covers 7 bases. Per the germline V gene, CDR1 is GTSNPN and CDR2 is SVGIG (reference sequence). The junction had 7 bases not matched to a gene; V was cut back by 1 base and J by 2 bases. CDR3 length equals 15 residues. The CDR3, as DNA: TGTGCCTGGAGTGATGACAGGGCAGGAAACTATGGCTACACCTTC. Translation: CAWSDDRAGNYGYTF.

The chain carries TRBV9 and TRBJ1-6; D is uncertain. Germline CDR1 is SGDLS and CDR2 is YYNGEE. The V end was cut by 4 bases, the J end by 10 bases, with 15 bases between. The CDR3 loop spans 14 amino acids. The CDR3 is CASSSHPWGSPLHF. The CDR3 nucleotides are TGTGCCAGCAGCTCCCACCCATGGGGATCACCCCTCCACTTT.